This entry lists 23 T cell receptor beta chains sequenced from one sample in a study of OX40 agonist ivuxolimab in advanced cancers. Profiled with immunoSEQ multiplex PCR; TCRdb holds only in-frame clones, not every one. The data show some 78,000 clones, around 83% seen once. The starting material was CD4+ or CD8+ T cells sorted from blood, obtained in a trial of the OX40 agonist ivuxolimab. These receptors originate from an adult with an advanced solid tumor such as melanoma, head and neck, liver or kidney cancer.

This clone appeared a single time. V and J are TRBV11-2 and TRBJ1-3, with 7 bases fitting TRBD1. The CDR3 is 16 residues long. Unmatched junction bases numbered 5, after V lost 0 bases and J lost 3 bases. Germline CDR1 is SGHAT and CDR2 is FQNNGV. The CDR3 DNA reads TGTGCCAGCAGCTTAGACCACAGGGGTTTTGGAAACACCATATATTTT. This encodes CASSLDHRGFGNTIYF.

The V call is TRBV6-5, the J call TRBJ2-7; D ambiguous. Trimming removed 6 bases at V and 3 bases at J, with 6 bases between. The CDR3 is 11 residues long. From germline, CDR1 is MNHEY and CDR2 SVGAGI. This CDR3 is CASRRDYEQYF. CDR3 sequence (DNA): TGTGCCAGCAGGAGAGACTACGAGCAGTACTTC.

The chain combines TRBV7-3 with TRBJ2-6, with D possibly matching TRBD2 (6 bases). The V gene lost 1 base and the J gene lost 0 bases, with 13 bases spanning the gap. Germline lookup yields CDR1 SGHTA and CDR2 FQGTGA. The CDR3 is made up of 18 amino acids. In DNA form, the CDR3 reads TGTGCCAGCAGCTTAATTACGGGACTCCTCTCTGGGGCCAACGTCCTGACTTTC. The encoded protein is CASSLITGLLSGANVLTF.

V and J are TRBV2 and TRBJ2-5; D is perhaps TRBD1 (5 bases). Trimming stripped 3 bases from V and 0 bases from J, with 26 bases between. Germline V lookup: CDR1 SNHLY, CDR2 FYNNEI. CDR3 length: 20 amino acids. The CDR3 bases are TGTGCCAGCAGTGATATCCACGCGACTTCAAGTAACAGGTACCAAGAGACCCAGTACTTC. Translating gives CASSDIHATSSNRYQETQYF.

The table lists this clone with a few counts. The V and J genes are TRBV5-4 and TRBJ2-1; TRBD2 agrees at 9 bases. The germline V gene encodes CDR1 SGHNT and CDR2 YYREEE (reference sequence). The CDR3 consists of 15 residues. V lost 4 bases and J lost 5; bases outside the gene matches: 7. CDR3 loop: CASSPTGLAHNEQFF. CDR3 nucleotides: TGTGCCAGCAGCCCGACGGGACTAGCCCACAATGAGCAGTTCTTC. Based on the CDR3 plus reference TRBV5-4 and TRBJ2-1, the full variable domain is ETGVTQSPTHLIKTRGQQVTLRCSSQSGHNTVSWYQQALGQGPQFIFQYYREEENGRGNFPPRFSGLQFPNYSSELNVNALELDDSALYLCASSPTGLAHNEQFFGPGTRLTVL.

This chain joins TRBV29-1 and TRBJ1-6, with D perhaps TRBD1 (5 bases). Trimming cost V 6 bases and J 6 bases, with 12 bases left between them. Per the germline V gene, CDR1 is SQVTM and CDR2 is ANQGSEA. The CDR3 runs to 13 residues. The CDR3 sequence: CSVAPGPNSPLHF. DNA for the CDR3: TGCAGCGTGGCCCCGGGACCTAATTCACCCCTCCACTTT.

V is TRBV10-1 and J is TRBJ1-2; D may be TRBD1 (6 bases). This CDR3 is built from 17 residues. Trimming pared 2 bases from V and 1 base from J, leaving 17 bases between. CDR1 and CDR2 from the germline V gene are WNHNN and SYGVQD (reference sequence). CDR3 loop: CASSESGGQLLNYGYTF. The CDR3 DNA reads as TGCGCCAGCAGTGAGAGTGGCGGACAGCTCCTTAACTATGGCTACACCTTC.

The rearrangement links TRBV27 to TRBJ1-5; D remains ambiguous. The CDR3 contains 13 residues. V was trimmed by 5 bases and J by 0 bases, leaving 5 bases between them. Germline V gene data show CDR1 as MNHEY and CDR2 as SMNVEV (reference sequence). The CDR3 coding sequence is TGTGCCAGCAGTCGATCTAGCAATCAGCCCCAGCATTTT. Translation gives CASSRSSNQPQHF.

The chain uses TRBV19 and TRBJ1-1; D remains ambiguous. V was shortened by 6 bases and J by 4 bases, with 9 bases between the two germline ends. This CDR3 contains 12 residues. Germline lookup yields CDR1 LNHDA and CDR2 SQIVND (reference sequence). DNA for the CDR3: TGTGCCAGTAGCCTGGCGGCCACTGAAGCTTTCTTT. Its translation is CASSLAATEAFF.

This clone has more than one count but fewer than ten. The gene calls are TRBV27 and TRBJ2-1; D unresolved. The CDR3 is 15 residues long. The V gene lost 2 bases and the J gene lost 3 bases, with 11 bases spanning the gap. Germline CDR1 is MNHEY and CDR2 is SMNVEV (reference sequence). The chain's CDR3 is CASSLSSVGYNEQFF. The DNA for the CDR3 is TGTGCCAGCAGTTTAAGTTCGGTCGGCTACAATGAGCAGTTCTTC.

The chain recombines TRBV7-9 with TRBJ1-2; 9 nucleotides align to TRBD1. The CDR3 runs to 13 residues. CDR1 SEHNR and CDR2 FQNEAQ come from the germline V gene (reference sequence). Trimming removed 2 bases from V and 7 bases from J; junction bases left unmatched: 2. CDR3: CASSLTGGIGYTF. The CDR3 region has the DNA TGTGCCAGCAGCTTAACAGGGGGCATTGGCTACACCTTC. Full variable domain (missing parts from reference TRBV7-9 and TRBJ1-2): DTGVSQNPRHKITKRGQNVTFRCDPISEHNRLYWYRQTLGQGPEFLTYFQNEAQLEKSRLLSDRFSAERPKGSFSTLEIQRTEQGDSAMYLCASSLTGGIGYTFGSGTRLTVV.

This rearrangement joins TRBV7-7 to TRBJ2-1, with D perhaps matching TRBD2 (6 bases). The CDR3 is made up of 15 amino acids. With 5 bases removed from V and 3 bases from J, the gap between germline ends came to 14 bases. Per the germline V gene, CDR1 is SSHAT and CDR2 is FNYEAQ (reference sequence). The CDR3 sequence is CASSPLSDYYNEQFF. Here the CDR3 DNA reads TGTGCCAGCAGCCCCTTGTCGGACTACTACAATGAGCAGTTCTTC.

The gene calls are TRBV11-2 and TRBJ2-7; tentative D call: TRBD1 (5 bases). V lost 4 bases and J 3 bases, leaving 7 bases between the germline ends. This CDR3 is 12 amino acids long. Germline V gives CDR1 SGHAT, CDR2 FQNNGV. The chain's CDR3 is CASSSQGYEQYF. The CDR3 DNA sequence: TGTGCCAGCAGCTCGCAGGGCTACGAGCAGTACTTC.

There are a few counts of this clone. This chain connects TRBV15 to TRBJ2-5; 7 bases line up with TRBD2. The V gene's germline CDR1 is LNHNV and CDR2 YYDKDF (reference sequence). With V trimmed by 3 bases and J by 1 base, 8 bases remained unmatched. The CDR3 has 16 residues. The CDR3 here is CATSRQETSSQETQYF. CDR3 DNA sequence: TGTGCCACCAGCAGGCAAGAGACTAGCAGCCAAGAGACCCAGTACTTC. The whole variable domain, filled in from reference TRBV15 and TRBJ2-5, reads DAMVIQNPRYQVTQFGKPVTLSCSQTLNHNVMYWYQQKSSQAPKLLFHYYDKDFNNEADTPDNFQSRRPNTSFCFLDIRSPGLGDTAMYLCATSRQETSSQETQYFGPGTRLLVL.

The genes are TRBV7-9 and TRBJ2-5, with D unclear. V gave up 5 bases and J gave up 4 bases, with 11 bases separating them. Per the germline V gene, CDR1 is SEHNR and CDR2 is FQNEAQ (reference sequence). The CDR3 totals 13 residues. CDR3 sequence reads: CASSPRGPETQYF. Here the CDR3 DNA reads TGTGCCAGCAGCCCCAGAGGACCAGAGACCCAGTACTTC.

CDR3 DNA: TGTGCCAGCAGGGAGTTAGCGGGGAATGAGCAGTTCTTC. Translated, it gives CASRELAGNEQFF. The chain joins TRBV6-1 to TRBJ2-1, with TRBD2 matching 8 bases. Germline V CDR1 and CDR2: MNHNS, SASEGT. The V segment lost 6 bases and the J segment 7 bases; nucleotides outside the gene matches: 5. The CDR3 is 13 residues long.

V usage is TRBV6-1 and J usage is TRBJ1-5; D gene uncertain. Germline CDR1 MNHNS, CDR2 SASEGT. V was pared by 6 bases and J by 4 bases, with 7 bases between. This CDR3 has 12 amino acids. In DNA, the CDR3 is TGTGCCAGCAGAAAGAATAATCAGCCCCAGCATTTT. Translated, it gives CASRKNNQPQHF.

The V and J genes are TRBV2 and TRBJ2-1; TRBD1 matches 7 bases. The CDR3 spans 14 residues. Germline CDR1 and CDR2: SNHLY and FYNNEI. V was pared by 5 bases and J by 5 bases, with 6 bases of the junction left unmatched. CDR3 sequence: CASSRRQGDNEQFF. CDR3 nucleotide sequence: TGTGCCAGCAGTCGAAGACAGGGTGACAATGAGCAGTTCTTC. The full variable domain, completed using reference TRBV2 and TRBJ2-1, is EPEVTQTPSHQVTQMGQEVILRCVPISNHLYFYWYRQILGQKVEFLVSFYNNEISEKSEIFDDQFSVERPDGSNFTLKIRSTKLEDSAMYFCASSRRQGDNEQFFGPGTRLTVL.

CDR3: CASSPGFYEQYF. CDR3 in DNA: TGTGCCAGCAGCCCAGGGTTCTACGAGCAGTACTTC. The chain employs TRBV7-9 and TRBJ2-7; possibly TRBD1 for D (5 bases). CDR1 is SEHNR and CDR2 is FQNEAQ in the germline V gene (reference sequence). The CDR3 covers 12 residues. V was cut by 5 bases and J by 3 bases, with 8 bases left in between.

V and J are TRBV5-1 and TRBJ2-1, with TRBD1 matching 8 bases. V lost 4 bases and J lost 6; bases outside the gene matches: 15. The CDR3 length is 17 residues. CDR1 is SGHRS and CDR2 is YFSETQ in the germline V gene. Here the CDR3 reads CASSITVGQGAGNEQFF. DNA of the CDR3: TGCGCCAGCAGCATAACTGTAGGCCAGGGGGCAGGCAATGAGCAGTTCTTC.

The rearrangement links TRBV7-7 to TRBJ2-7, with 7 bases matching TRBD1. Unmatched junction bases numbered 16, after V lost 1 base and J lost 1 base. CDR1 is SSHAT and CDR2 is FNYEAQ in the germline V gene (reference sequence). The length of the CDR3 is 19 residues. CDR3 sequence: CASSLGMGQFHPASYEQYF. The CDR3 DNA is TGTGCCAGCAGCTTAGGAATGGGACAGTTCCACCCTGCTTCCTACGAGCAGTACTTC.

DNA of the CDR3: TGCAGCGTTGAACCTTCTAGCGGGGGGGCCGTTGAGCAGTTCTTC. Translating gives CSVEPSSGGAVEQFF. The V gene is TRBV29-1, the J gene TRBJ2-1; 12 nucleotides align to TRBD2. V trimming: 2 bases; J trimming: 9 bases; junction bases outside the gene matches: 8. This CDR3 comprises 15 residues. The germline V gene encodes CDR1 SQVTM and CDR2 ANQGSEA.

This clone was picked up one time. The CDR3 DNA is TGTGCCAGTAGGAGGGACTATGGCTACACCTTC. Its translation is CASRRDYGYTF. This chain connects TRBV19 to TRBJ1-2; no firm D call. Trimming stripped 6 bases from V and 3 bases from J, with 5 bases between. This CDR3 region has 11 residues. The germline V gene encodes CDR1 LNHDA and CDR2 SQIVND (reference sequence).